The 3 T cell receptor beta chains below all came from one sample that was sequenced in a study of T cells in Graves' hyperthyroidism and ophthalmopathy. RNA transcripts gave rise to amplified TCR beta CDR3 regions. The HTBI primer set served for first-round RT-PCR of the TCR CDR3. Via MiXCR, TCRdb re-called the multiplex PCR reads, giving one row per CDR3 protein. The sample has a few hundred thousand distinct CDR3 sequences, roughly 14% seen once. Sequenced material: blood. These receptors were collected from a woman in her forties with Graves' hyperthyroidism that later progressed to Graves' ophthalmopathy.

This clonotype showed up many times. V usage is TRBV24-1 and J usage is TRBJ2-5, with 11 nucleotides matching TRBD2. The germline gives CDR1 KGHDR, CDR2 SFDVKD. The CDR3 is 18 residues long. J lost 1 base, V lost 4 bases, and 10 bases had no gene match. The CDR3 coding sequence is TGTGCCACCAGTGACCCTTCCGGGACTAGCGGAATCCAAGAGACCCAGTACTTC. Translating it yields CATSDPSGTSGIQETQYF.

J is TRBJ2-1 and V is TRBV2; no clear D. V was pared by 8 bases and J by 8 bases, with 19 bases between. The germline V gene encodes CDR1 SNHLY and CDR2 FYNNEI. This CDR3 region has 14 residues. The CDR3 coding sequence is TGTGCCAGCGTGGACCCGGTTGGTTGGGATGAGCAGTTCTTC. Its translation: CASVDPVGWDEQFF.

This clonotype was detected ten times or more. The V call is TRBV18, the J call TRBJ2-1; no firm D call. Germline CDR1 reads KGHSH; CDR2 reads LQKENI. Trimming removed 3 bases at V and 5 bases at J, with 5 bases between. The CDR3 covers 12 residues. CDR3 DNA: TGTGCCAGCTCACCGCTAAACAATGAGCAGTTCTTC. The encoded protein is CASSPLNNEQFF.